The clone carrying this TCR beta chain was counted a few times. Its antigen is not identified. This record belongs to a study of response to subunit inactivated influenza vaccine. Whole-study findings and limits: Each seasonal influenza vaccination, the authors suggested, recruits few new T cells.

V lost 4 bases and J lost 10; bases outside the gene matches: 4. The CDR3 spans 14 residues. Germline CDR1 reads LGHDT; CDR2 reads YNNKEL (reference sequence). TCRdb ran MiXCR on the RT-PCR reads and lists one entry per CDR3 protein. The data contain a few hundred thousand distinct CDR3 sequences, 14% of them singletons. The sequence came from a man aged 50-59 years who received an inactivated influenza vaccine. Sequencing used PBMCs from blood, obtained 11 to 12 days after vaccination. The chain links TRBV3-1 to TRBJ2-2; TRBD2 matches 12 bases. The CDR3 is CASSPRTSGMELFF. CDR3 nucleotide sequence: TGTGCCAGCAGCCCCCGGACTAGCGGGATGGAGCTGTTTTTT. The whole variable domain, remainder taken from reference TRBV3-1 and TRBJ2-2, is DTAVSQTPKYLVTQMGNDKSIKCEQNLGHDTMYWYKQDSKKFLKIMFSYNNKELIINETVPNRFSPKSPDKAHLNLHINSLELGDSAVYFCASSPRTSGMELFFGEGSRLTVL.